This TCR beta chain was identified in a study of blood T cells in healthy people across ages. The authors ran a second PCR of 7 to 11 cycles using a sample-barcoded 5' primer and a J-beta primer mix. TCRdb re-derived calls from the 5' RACE reads in MiXCR, one entry per CDR3 protein. Of approximately 770,000 distinct CDR3 sequences listed, roughly 64% are singletons. At least 5.5 micrograms of total RNA were extracted per sample. Germline CDR1 is SGHAT and CDR2 is FQDESV (reference sequence). The CDR3 loop spans 15 amino acids. Losses at the gene ends were 3 bases for V and 7 bases for J; bases not matched to a gene: 9. Turning to this clonotype: Its antigen is still unknown.

Findings and limits, study-wide: Shifts in expanded clonotypes may have been confounded by donor CMV status, which was unknown. Estimated diversity, derived from one million T cells, was regarded as an underestimate.

The sequenced material came from blood. The clonotype was recovered from a young man in good health. This rearrangement joins TRBV11-1 to TRBJ2-3; 8 bases are a match to TRBD2. The CDR3 coding sequence is TGTGCCAGCAGCTTGGCTGCGGGAGGCCTGTATACGCAGTATTTT. Translating gives CASSLAAGGLYTQYF.